The 4 T cell receptor beta chains below come from one sample, sequenced in a study of blood T cell repertoires in COVID-19 (TCRdb year 2020). The library was prepared using the immunoSEQ multiplex PCR assay. TCRdb took this table from immuneACCESS and kept in-frame rearrangements with V and J called. Such tables lack part of the clones; where checked against another copy, unresolved V genes explain under half of the gap, and the rest is unexplained. In this sample the table shows about 440,000 clones, roughly 87% of which occur a single time. 0.6% of the sample goes to the ten largest clones. Source material: PBMCs or T cells enriched from blood (not recorded which). The receptors derive from a man aged 18 to 30 who had recovered from COVID-19.

This clone appeared once. The CDR3 spells CSASSLGLVSEQYF. The CDR3 DNA sequence: TGCAGTGCTAGTTCCCTAGGCCTAGTGTCCGAGCAGTACTTC. The J gene is TRBJ2-7, the V gene TRBV20-1; D unclear. The V end was cut by 3 bases, the J end by 6 bases, with 18 bases between. Germline V gene data show CDR1 as DFQATT and CDR2 as SNEGSKA (reference sequence). The length of the CDR3 is 14 residues.

This clone was counted once. The rearrangement uses TRBV21-1 and TRBJ1-2; the table gives TRBD1 as D, unverified against the DNA. TRBV21-1 constitutes a pseudogene. The CDR3 runs to 17 residues. CDR3 DNA sequence: TGTGCCAGCAGCAAAAGAGAGGGACAGGCAACGCCCTGTGGCTACACCTTC. This codes for CASSKREGQATPCGYTF.

The chain couples TRBV28 to TRBJ2-7, with TRBD2 matching 12 bases. Germline loops: CDR1 MDHEN, CDR2 SYDVKM. V shed 4 bases, J shed 6 bases, and the junction held 10 bases outside the gene matches. This CDR3 region has 16 residues. Written as DNA, the CDR3 is TGTGCCAGCAGTTGTACTAGCGGGAGGAACGACTGCGAGCAGTACTTC. Translation: CASSCTSGRNDCEQYF. The whole variable domain, remainder taken from reference TRBV28 and TRBJ2-7, is DVKVTQSSRYLVKRTGEKVFLECVQDMDHENMFWYRQDPGLGLRLIYFSYDVKMKEKGDIPEGYSVSREKKERFSLILESASTNQTSMYLCASSCTSGRNDCEQYFGPGTRLTVT.

The genes are TRBV5-1 and TRBJ2-5, with 12 positions matching TRBD1. There are 15 residues in the CDR3. Germline CDR1 and CDR2: SGHRS and YFSETQ. With V trimmed by 7 bases and J by 2 bases, 6 bases remained unmatched. The CDR3 spells CASSGTGGLQETQYF. For the CDR3, the DNA is TGCGCCAGCTCCGGGACAGGGGGCCTTCAAGAGACCCAGTACTTC.